This TCR beta chain was found in a study of blood T cell repertoires in COVID-19 (dated by TCRdb to 2018 to 2021). About the full investigation: Collaborator samples came from the United States, Italy and Spain and covered acute and convalescent phases of COVID-19. The material from the prospective study consisted of cDNA or gDNA derived from T cells, B-cell-depleted T cells, or PBMCs. The dataset comprised deeply sampled blood TCRbeta repertoires from subjects exposed to, actively infected with, or recovered from COVID-19. The repertoires were released in a freely available public database intended as a resource for research on the immune response to SARS-CoV-2. The samples were drawn from the first 160 participants of the ongoing ImmuneRACE study and from more than 1,000 subjects provided by 6 global collaborators. Nearly every sample came with metadata listing a de-identified subject ID, COVID-19 status, age in years and sex. Where HLA class I and class II types were available, the types were taken from metadata supplied by the sample provider, not from assay-based typing. On the study overall, not on this receptor specifically: Clinical and demographic metadata were provided uncurated, with the amount varying by source and participant.

The immunoSEQ Assay, a bias-controlled multiplex PCR, was used to amplify TCRbeta CDR3 regions from genomic DNA. Per the source publication's procedure: The number of nucleated cells in each sample was estimated from the amplification of reference gene primers within the assay. To quantify the absolute abundance of each unique TCRbeta CDR3 rearrangement, sequence reads were collapsed and filtered. Productive Simpson clonality was computed per sample as the square root of Simpson's diversity index over productive rearrangements. Entries here come from immuneACCESS through TCRdb and include only in-frame sequences with V and J called. Some clones fail to appear in such tables; in the studies checked, an unresolved V gene covers under half of the shortfall, and the cause of the remainder is unknown. V, J and clone size reflect that table, while D and trimming were determined from the DNA. In this sample the table shows 300,000 to 350,000 clones, approximately 90% of which occur a single time. Of the sample, approximately 6.8% falls within the top ten clones.

From a lookup of the germline V gene (reference sequence), CDR1 and CDR2 are LNHDA and SQIVND. The CDR3 starts with the cysteine, ends with the phenylalanine, and has 14 residues. Only the CDR3 region is kept as DNA, spanning 42 bases read in frame from base 1. V and J are trimmed by 10 bases and 2 bases, and the gene matches miss 7 bases of the junction. Comment on this clone: The antigen this receptor binds is unknown. Base qualities are not provided; no much larger clone lies one nucleotide away.

In Seattle, one collaborating source enrolled patients while the infection was active and tracked those patients longitudinally over the course of disease. The collaborating institutions used their own protocols to collect whole blood in K2EDTA tubes. For TCRbeta analysis, collaborators shipped samples in one of three forms: frozen whole blood, isolated PBMCs, or DNA extracted from either of those sample types. This receptor was obtained from a woman aged 25 to 39 with COVID-19, enrolled during active disease. Material for sequencing was peripheral blood. The chain joins TRBV19 to TRBJ2-7, with TRBD2 identical over 11 junction bases. At the DNA level, the sequence is TGTGCCACAAGGGGACTAGCGGCACCCTACGAGCAGTACTTC. This translates into CATRGLAAPYEQYF. Outside the CDR3, residues come from the reference TRBV19 and TRBJ2-7 proteins, so the full variable domain is: DGGITQSPKYLFRKEGQNVTLSCEQNLNHDAMYWYRQDPGQGLRLIYYSQIVNDFQKGDIAEGYSVSREKKESFPLTVTSAQKNPTAFYLCATRGLAAPYEQYFGPGTRLTVT.